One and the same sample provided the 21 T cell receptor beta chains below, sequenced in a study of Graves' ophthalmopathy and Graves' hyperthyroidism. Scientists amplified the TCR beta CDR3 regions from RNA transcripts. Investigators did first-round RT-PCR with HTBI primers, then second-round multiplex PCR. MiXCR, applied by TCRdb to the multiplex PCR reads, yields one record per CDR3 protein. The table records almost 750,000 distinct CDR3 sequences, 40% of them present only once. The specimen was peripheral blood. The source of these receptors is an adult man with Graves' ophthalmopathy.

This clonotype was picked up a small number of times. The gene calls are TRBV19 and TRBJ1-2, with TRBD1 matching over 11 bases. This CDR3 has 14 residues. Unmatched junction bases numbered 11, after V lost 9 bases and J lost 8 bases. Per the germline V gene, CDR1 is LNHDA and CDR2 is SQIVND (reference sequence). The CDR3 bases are TGTGCCAGCAGTGCCGGACAGGGGGCGCGGGGCTACACCTTC. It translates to CASSAGQGARGYTF.

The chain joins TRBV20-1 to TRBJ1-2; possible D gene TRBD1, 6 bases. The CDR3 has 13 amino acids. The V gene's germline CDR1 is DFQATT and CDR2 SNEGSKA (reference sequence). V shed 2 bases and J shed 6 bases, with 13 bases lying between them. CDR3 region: CSARMGAGDGYTF. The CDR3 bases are TGCAGTGCTAGAATGGGGGCGGGGGATGGCTACACCTTC.

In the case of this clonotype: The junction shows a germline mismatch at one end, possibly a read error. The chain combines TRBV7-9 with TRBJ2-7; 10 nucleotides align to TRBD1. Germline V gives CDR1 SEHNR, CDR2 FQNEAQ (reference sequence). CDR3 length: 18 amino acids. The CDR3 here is CASSPLMTRTGGSYEQYF. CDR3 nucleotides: TGCGCCAGCAGCCCTCTAATGACACGGACAGGGGGTTCCTACGAGCAGTACTTC.

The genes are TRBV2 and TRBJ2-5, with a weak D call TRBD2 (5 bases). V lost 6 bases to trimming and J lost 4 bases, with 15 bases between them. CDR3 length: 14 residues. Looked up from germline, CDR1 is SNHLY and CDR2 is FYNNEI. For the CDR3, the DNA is TGTGCCAGCAGCCAAGCGACCGAGGGAGAGACCCAGTACTTC. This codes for CASSQATEGETQYF.

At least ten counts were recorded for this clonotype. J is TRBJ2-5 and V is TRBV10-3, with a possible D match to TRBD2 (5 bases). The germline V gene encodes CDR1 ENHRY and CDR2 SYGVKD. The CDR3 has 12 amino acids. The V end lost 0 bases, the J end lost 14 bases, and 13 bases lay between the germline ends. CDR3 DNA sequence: TGTGCCATCAGTGAGTCATGGGGAGCTCCATACTTC. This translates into CAISESWGAPYF.

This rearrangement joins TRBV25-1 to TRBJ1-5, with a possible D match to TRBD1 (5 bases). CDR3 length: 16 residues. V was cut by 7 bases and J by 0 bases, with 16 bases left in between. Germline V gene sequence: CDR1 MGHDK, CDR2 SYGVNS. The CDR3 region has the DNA TGTGCCAGCATACCTCAGGGCGGTTATAGCAATCAGCCCCAGCATTTT. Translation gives CASIPQGGYSNQPQHF.

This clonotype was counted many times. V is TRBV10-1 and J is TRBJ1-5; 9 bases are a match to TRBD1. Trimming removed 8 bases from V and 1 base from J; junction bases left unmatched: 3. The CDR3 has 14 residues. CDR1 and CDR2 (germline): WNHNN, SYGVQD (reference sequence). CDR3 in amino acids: CASGTGKSNQPQHF. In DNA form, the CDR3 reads TGCGCCAGCGGGACAGGGAAGAGCAATCAGCCCCAGCATTTT.

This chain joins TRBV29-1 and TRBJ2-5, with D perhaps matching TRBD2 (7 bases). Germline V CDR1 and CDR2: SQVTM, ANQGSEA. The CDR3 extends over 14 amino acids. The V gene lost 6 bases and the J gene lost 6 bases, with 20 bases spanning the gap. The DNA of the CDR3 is TGCAGCGTGGGCGGTACGGCGGGGGCGAAGACCCAGTACTTC. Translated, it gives CSVGGTAGAKTQYF.

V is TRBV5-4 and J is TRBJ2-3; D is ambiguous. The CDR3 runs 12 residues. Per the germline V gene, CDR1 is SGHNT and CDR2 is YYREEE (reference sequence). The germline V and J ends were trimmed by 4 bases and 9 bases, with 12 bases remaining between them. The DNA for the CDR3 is TGTGCCAGCAGCCCAAAATTCGACACGCAGTATTTT. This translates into CASSPKFDTQYF.

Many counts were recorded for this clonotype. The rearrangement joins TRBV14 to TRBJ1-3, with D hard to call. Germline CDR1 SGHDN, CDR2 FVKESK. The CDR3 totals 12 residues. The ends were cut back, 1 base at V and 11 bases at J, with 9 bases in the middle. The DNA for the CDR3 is TGTGCCAGCAGCCAAGTATTCAGCCCCATATATTTT. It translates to CASSQVFSPIYF.

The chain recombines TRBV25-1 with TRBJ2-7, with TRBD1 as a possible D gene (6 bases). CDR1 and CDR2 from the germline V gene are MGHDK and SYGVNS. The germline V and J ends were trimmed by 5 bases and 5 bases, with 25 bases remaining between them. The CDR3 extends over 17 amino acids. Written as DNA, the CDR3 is TGTGCCAGCAGTTTTCCCTCCAGGGGCCCCACAACTGACGAGCAGTACTTC. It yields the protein CASSFPSRGPTTDEQYF.

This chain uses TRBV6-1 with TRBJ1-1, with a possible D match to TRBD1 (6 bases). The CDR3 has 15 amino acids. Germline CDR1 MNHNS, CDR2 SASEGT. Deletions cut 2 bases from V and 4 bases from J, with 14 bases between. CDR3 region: CASSERLGAGTEAFF. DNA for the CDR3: TGTGCCAGCAGTGAACGTCTGGGGGCAGGCACTGAAGCTTTCTTT.

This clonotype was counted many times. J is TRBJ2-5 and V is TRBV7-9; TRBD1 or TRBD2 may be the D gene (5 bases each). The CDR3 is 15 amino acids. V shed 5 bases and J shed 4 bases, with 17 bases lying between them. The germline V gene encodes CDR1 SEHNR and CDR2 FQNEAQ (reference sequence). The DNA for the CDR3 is TGTGCCAGCAGCCCGAAGGGGAGAGAAGGAGAGACCCAGTACTTC. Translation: CASSPKGREGETQYF.

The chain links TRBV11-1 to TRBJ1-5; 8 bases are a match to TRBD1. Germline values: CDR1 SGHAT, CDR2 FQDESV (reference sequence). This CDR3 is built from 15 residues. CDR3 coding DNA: TGTGCTAGCCCTGGACAGGGTTGGAGCAATCAGCCCCAGCATTTT. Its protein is CASPGQGWSNQPQHF.

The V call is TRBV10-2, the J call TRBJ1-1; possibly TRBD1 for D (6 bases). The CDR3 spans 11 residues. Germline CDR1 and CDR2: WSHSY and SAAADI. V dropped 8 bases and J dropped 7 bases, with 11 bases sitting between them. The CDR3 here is CASVGGGEAFF. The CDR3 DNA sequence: TGCGCCAGCGTGGGGGGCGGTGAAGCTTTCTTT.

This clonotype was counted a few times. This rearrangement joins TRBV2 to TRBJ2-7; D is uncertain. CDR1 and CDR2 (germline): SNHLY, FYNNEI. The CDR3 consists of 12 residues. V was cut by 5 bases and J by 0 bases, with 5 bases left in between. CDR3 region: CASSPISYEQYF. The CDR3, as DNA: TGTGCCAGCAGTCCCATCTCCTACGAGCAGTACTTC. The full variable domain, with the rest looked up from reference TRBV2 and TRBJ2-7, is EPEVTQTPSHQVTQMGQEVILRCVPISNHLYFYWYRQILGQKVEFLVSFYNNEISEKSEIFDDQFSVERPDGSNFTLKIRSTKLEDSAMYFCASSPISYEQYFGPGTRLTVT.

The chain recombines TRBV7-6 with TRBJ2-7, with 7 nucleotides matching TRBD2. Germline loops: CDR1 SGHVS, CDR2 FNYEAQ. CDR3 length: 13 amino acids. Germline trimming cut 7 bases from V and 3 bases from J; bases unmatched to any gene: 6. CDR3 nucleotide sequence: TGTGCCAGCAACTACGCGGGGGTCTACGAGCAGTACTTC. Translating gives CASNYAGVYEQYF.

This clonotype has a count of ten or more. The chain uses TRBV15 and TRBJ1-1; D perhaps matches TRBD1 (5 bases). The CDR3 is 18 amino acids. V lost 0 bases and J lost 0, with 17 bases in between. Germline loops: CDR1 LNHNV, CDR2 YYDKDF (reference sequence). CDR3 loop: CATSRDSVAGLLNTEAFF. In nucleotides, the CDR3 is TGTGCCACCAGCAGAGATTCGGTGGCGGGACTTCTGAACACTGAAGCTTTCTTT.

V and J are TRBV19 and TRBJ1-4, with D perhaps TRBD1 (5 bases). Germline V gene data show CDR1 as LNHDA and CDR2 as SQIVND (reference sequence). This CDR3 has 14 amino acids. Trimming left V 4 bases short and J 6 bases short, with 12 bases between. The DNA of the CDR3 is TGTGCCAGTAGTACCCCAGGGCGGGATGAAAAACTGTTTTTT. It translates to CASSTPGRDEKLFF.

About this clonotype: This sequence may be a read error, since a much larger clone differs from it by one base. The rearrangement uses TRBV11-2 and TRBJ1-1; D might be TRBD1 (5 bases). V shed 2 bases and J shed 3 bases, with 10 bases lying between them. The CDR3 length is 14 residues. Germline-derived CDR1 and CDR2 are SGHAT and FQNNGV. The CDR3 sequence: CASSLTRGDTEAFF. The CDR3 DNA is TGTGCCAGCAGCTTAACGAGGGGTGACACTGAAGCTTTCTTT. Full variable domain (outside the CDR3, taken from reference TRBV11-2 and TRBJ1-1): EAGVAQSPRYKIIEKRQSVAFWCNPISGHATLYWYQQILGQGPKLLIQFQNNGVVDDSQLPKDRFSAERLKGVDSTLKIQPAKLEDSAVYLCASSLTRGDTEAFFGQGTRLTVV.

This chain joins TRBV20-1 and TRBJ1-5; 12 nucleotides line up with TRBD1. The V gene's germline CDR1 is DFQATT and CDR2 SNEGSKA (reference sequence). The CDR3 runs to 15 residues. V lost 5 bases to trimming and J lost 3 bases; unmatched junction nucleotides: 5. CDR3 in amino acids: CSAGTGGATNQPQHF. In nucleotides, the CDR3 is TGCAGTGCTGGGACAGGGGGCGCCACCAATCAGCCCCAGCATTTT.